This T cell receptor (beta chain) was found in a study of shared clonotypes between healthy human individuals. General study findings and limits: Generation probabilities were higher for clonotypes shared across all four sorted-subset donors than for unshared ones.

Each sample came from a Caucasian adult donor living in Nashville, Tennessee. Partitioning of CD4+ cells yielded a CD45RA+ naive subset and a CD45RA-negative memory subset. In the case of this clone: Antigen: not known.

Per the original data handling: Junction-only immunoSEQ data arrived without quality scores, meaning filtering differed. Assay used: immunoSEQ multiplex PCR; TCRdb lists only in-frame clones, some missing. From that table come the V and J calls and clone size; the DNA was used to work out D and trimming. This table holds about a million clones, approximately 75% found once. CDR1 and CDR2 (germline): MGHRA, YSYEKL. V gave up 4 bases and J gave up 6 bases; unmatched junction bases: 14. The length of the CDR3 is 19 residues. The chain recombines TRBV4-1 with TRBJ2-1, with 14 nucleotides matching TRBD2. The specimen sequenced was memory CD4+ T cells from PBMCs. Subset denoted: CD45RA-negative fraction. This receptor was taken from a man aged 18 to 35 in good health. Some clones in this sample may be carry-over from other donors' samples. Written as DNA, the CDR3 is TGCGCCAGCAGCCCCAGACTAGCGGGAGGGATGGTGGGGGTCAATGAGCAGTTCTTC. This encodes CASSPRLAGGMVGVNEQFF.